The rows below give T cell receptor beta chains drawn from one sample of a study of T cell responses to AZD1222 COVID-19 vaccine. The method was immunoSEQ multiplex PCR; TCRdb's version includes in-frame clones alone and lacks a portion of them. Of roughly 58,000 clones listed, roughly 87% are singletons. Sequences were derived from peripheral blood, sampled 28 days after the second AZD1222 dose. These receptors were taken from an adult who received the AZD1222 COVID-19 vaccine. CDR3s include the opening cysteine and the closing phenylalanine or tryptophan. Each record gives: V gene, D gene, clone size, J gene, CDR3 DNA, CDR3 protein. D genes are given only for firm matches. A clone size is listed for some rows: how often the clone was seen (once, few, many), or a class if it is expanded.

v_call: TRBV12-3/TRBV12-4; d_call: TRBD2; clone_size: few; j_call: TRBJ2-1; cdr3_nt: TGTGCCAGCAGAAGCGGGAGCTACAATGAGCAGTTCTTC; cdr3_aa: CASRSGSYNEQFF
v_call: TRBV9; d_call: TRBD2; clone_size: -; j_call: TRBJ2-3; cdr3_nt: TGTGCCAGCAGCCCGTCCGTGGCTAGCGGGGGTCCGGATACGCAGTATTTT; cdr3_aa: CASSPSVASGGPDTQYF
v_call: TRBV19; d_call: -; clone_size: -; j_call: TRBJ2-3; cdr3_nt: TGTGCCAGTATGAACACCCCTAGCACAGATACGCAGTATTTT; cdr3_aa: CASMNTPSTDTQYF
v_call: TRBV27; d_call: -; clone_size: -; j_call: TRBJ2-7; cdr3_nt: TGTGCCAGCAGTCCCTCTAGACCGCCCCTTATCTACGAGCAGTACTTC; cdr3_aa: CASSPSRPPLIYEQYF
v_call: TRBV7-3; d_call: -; clone_size: -; j_call: TRBJ1-3; cdr3_nt: TGTGCCAGCAGCTTAGATTCGGTGAGCTCTGGAAACACCATATATTTT; cdr3_aa: CASSLDSVSSGNTIYF
v_call: TRBV5-1; d_call: -; clone_size: -; j_call: TRBJ1-2; cdr3_nt: TGCGCCAGCAGCTTGGAAGGGTTCTATGGCTACACCTTC; cdr3_aa: CASSLEGFYGYTF
v_call: TRBV30; d_call: -; clone_size: -; j_call: TRBJ2-7; cdr3_nt: TGTGCCTGGAAATTCCCCACAGACAGCCTCTACGAGCAGTACTTC; cdr3_aa: CAWKFPTDSLYEQYF
v_call: TRBV10-3; d_call: TRBD1; clone_size: -; j_call: TRBJ1-4; cdr3_nt: TGTGCCAGCGAGGACAGGGGAAAGAAAAAACTGTTTTTT; cdr3_aa: CASEDRGKKKLFF
v_call: TRBV6-5; d_call: -; clone_size: -; j_call: TRBJ2-7; cdr3_nt: TGTGCCAGCAGGCCCGGGACTGCCTTTGGATACGAGCAGTACTTC; cdr3_aa: CASRPGTAFGYEQYF
v_call: TRBV6-5; d_call: TRBD2; clone_size: -; j_call: TRBJ2-1; cdr3_nt: TGTGCCAGCAGATCTCGACTAGCGGGGTCAAATGAGCAGTTCTTC; cdr3_aa: CASRSRLAGSNEQFF
v_call: TRBV29-1; d_call: -; clone_size: -; j_call: TRBJ1-4; cdr3_nt: TGCAGCGTTGAAGATGGAAGGGGCCCCAATGAAAAACTGTTTTTT; cdr3_aa: CSVEDGRGPNEKLFF
v_call: TRBV6-2/TRBV6-3; d_call: -; clone_size: -; j_call: TRBJ2-7; cdr3_nt: TGTGCCAGCAGTTACAGCAGGGCCTACGAGCAGTACTTC; cdr3_aa: CASSYSRAYEQYF
v_call: TRBV10-1; d_call: TRBD2; clone_size: -; j_call: TRBJ2-7; cdr3_nt: TGCGCCAGCAGTATGGTAGCGGGGACCTACGAGCAGTACTTC; cdr3_aa: CASSMVAGTYEQYF
v_call: TRBV19; d_call: -; clone_size: -; j_call: TRBJ1-5; cdr3_nt: TGTGCCAGTGTATTTGGGTTTGGTCAGCCCCAGCATTTT; cdr3_aa: CASVFGFGQPQHF
v_call: TRBV5-4; d_call: -; clone_size: -; j_call: TRBJ2-5; cdr3_nt: TGTGCCAGCAGCTCAGGGGAGCGACAAGAGACCCAGTACTTC; cdr3_aa: CASSSGERQETQYF
v_call: TRBV15; d_call: -; clone_size: -; j_call: TRBJ1-4; cdr3_nt: TGTGCCACCGCGGAGAGTCCGACAACTAATGAAAAACTGTTTTTT; cdr3_aa: CATAESPTTNEKLFF
v_call: TRBV12-3/TRBV12-4; d_call: -; clone_size: -; j_call: TRBJ1-1; cdr3_nt: TGTGCCAGCCACTACCCAGGCCTTGAAGCTTTCTTT; cdr3_aa: CASHYPGLEAFF
v_call: TRBV9; d_call: -; clone_size: -; j_call: TRBJ2-5; cdr3_nt: TGTGCCAGCAGCGTAGCGGCAGGTGCCCAAGAGACCCAGTACTTC; cdr3_aa: CASSVAAGAQETQYF
v_call: TRBV18; d_call: -; clone_size: -; j_call: TRBJ1-1; cdr3_nt: TGTGCCAGCTCAGAGGTAAGAGGCGTGAACACTGAAGCTTTCTTT; cdr3_aa: CASSEVRGVNTEAFF
v_call: TRBV19; d_call: -; clone_size: -; j_call: TRBJ2-7; cdr3_nt: TGTGCCAGTAGTAACGGGTTCTCCTACGAGCAGTACTTC; cdr3_aa: CASSNGFSYEQYF
v_call: TRBV10-3; d_call: -; clone_size: -; j_call: TRBJ1-4; cdr3_nt: TGTGCCATCTTAGACAGATTTAATGAAAAACTGTTTTTT; cdr3_aa: CAILDRFNEKLFF
v_call: TRBV19; d_call: -; clone_size: -; j_call: TRBJ1-2; cdr3_nt: TGTGCCAGTAGTCCCTGGGGAGGGTATGGCTACACCTTC; cdr3_aa: CASSPWGGYGYTF
v_call: TRBV4-1; d_call: -; clone_size: -; j_call: TRBJ1-2; cdr3_nt: TGCGCCAGCAGCCACGACCCTGCGGCGGATGGCTACACCTTC; cdr3_aa: CASSHDPAADGYTF
v_call: TRBV6-4; d_call: TRBD2; clone_size: -; j_call: TRBJ2-1; cdr3_nt: TGTGCCAGCAGTGACATTAGCGGGGGGTCCGTCACGGTCTTC; cdr3_aa: CASSDISGGSVTVF
v_call: TRBV2; d_call: TRBD2; clone_size: -; j_call: TRBJ2-2; cdr3_nt: TGTGCCAGCAGTCCCAGCGGGGGCGGGGAGCTGTTTTTT; cdr3_aa: CASSPSGGGELFF
v_call: TRBV6-5; d_call: -; clone_size: -; j_call: TRBJ1-4; cdr3_nt: TGTGCCAGCCAAGGTTGGACGGGTGTCAATGAAAAACTGTTTTTT; cdr3_aa: CASQGWTGVNEKLFF
v_call: TRBV3-1/TRBV3-2; d_call: -; clone_size: once; j_call: TRBJ1-3; cdr3_nt: TGTGCCAGCAGCATAACCGCCGGACTCTCTGGAAACACCATATATTTT; cdr3_aa: CASSITAGLSGNTIYF
v_call: TRBV7-9; d_call: TRBD2; clone_size: -; j_call: TRBJ2-1; cdr3_nt: TGTGCCAGCACCTGGGGGACTAGCGGGAGCACTGAGCAGTTCTTC; cdr3_aa: CASTWGTSGSTEQFF
v_call: TRBV5-1; d_call: -; clone_size: -; j_call: TRBJ1-4; cdr3_nt: TGCGCCAGCAGCTTGGATCAAGCTGAAAAACTGTTTTTT; cdr3_aa: CASSLDQAEKLFF
v_call: TRBV9; d_call: -; clone_size: once; j_call: TRBJ2-1; cdr3_nt: TGTGCCAGCAGCGTACAAGCCCGCACCCTAGTCAGCAACAATGAGCAGTTCTTC; cdr3_aa: CASSVQARTLVSNNEQFF
v_call: TRBV4-3; d_call: TRBD2; clone_size: -; j_call: TRBJ2-1; cdr3_nt: TGCGCCAGCAGCCAAAAGACTAGCGGGAGGCCCTATGGCAATGAGCAGTTCTTC; cdr3_aa: CASSQKTSGRPYGNEQFF
v_call: TRBV6-5; d_call: -; clone_size: -; j_call: TRBJ2-2; cdr3_nt: TGTGCCAGCGAGTTGGGGACCCTAGGCACCGGGGAGCTGTTTTTT; cdr3_aa: CASELGTLGTGELFF
v_call: TRBV19; d_call: TRBD1; clone_size: -; j_call: TRBJ1-2; cdr3_nt: TGTGCCAGTAGTGCGGGACAGGGCTATGGCTACACCTTC; cdr3_aa: CASSAGQGYGYTF
v_call: TRBV6-8; d_call: -; clone_size: once; j_call: TRBJ2-3; cdr3_nt: TGTGCCAGCAGTTACGTGGGAGCCGGGGATACGCAGTATTTT; cdr3_aa: CASSYVGAGDTQYF
v_call: TRBV7-9; d_call: TRBD1; clone_size: -; j_call: TRBJ1-6; cdr3_nt: TGTGCCAGCAGCTTTGAGACAGGGGGCACGGGATCACCCCTCCACTTT; cdr3_aa: CASSFETGGTGSPLHF
v_call: TRBV19; d_call: -; clone_size: -; j_call: TRBJ1-1; cdr3_nt: TGTGCCAGTAGTATAGATCGGAATTTGGACACTGAAGCTTTCTTT; cdr3_aa: CASSIDRNLDTEAFF
v_call: TRBV25-1; d_call: -; clone_size: -; j_call: TRBJ1-1; cdr3_nt: TGTGCCAGCAGTGAATCGATGGGGGGATCCACTGAAGCTTTCTTT; cdr3_aa: CASSESMGGSTEAFF
v_call: TRBV25-1; d_call: -; clone_size: -; j_call: TRBJ1-1; cdr3_nt: TGTGCCAGCAGTGGACCAGTGAACACTGAAGCTTTCTTT; cdr3_aa: CASSGPVNTEAFF
v_call: TRBV18; d_call: -; clone_size: -; j_call: TRBJ1-3; cdr3_nt: TGTGCCAGCTCACCGGCCGGAAACACCATATATTTT; cdr3_aa: CASSPAGNTIYF
v_call: TRBV7-8; d_call: -; clone_size: -; j_call: TRBJ1-3; cdr3_nt: TGTGCCAGCAGCTTATACAAGGGGGGAAACACCATATATTTT; cdr3_aa: CASSLYKGGNTIYF
v_call: TRBV5-1; d_call: TRBD2; clone_size: -; j_call: TRBJ2-3; cdr3_nt: TGCGCCAGCAGCTTCAGGCCTAGCGGGACCCCCGGTGGGCAGTATTTT; cdr3_aa: CASSFRPSGTPGGQYF
v_call: TRBV7-6; d_call: -; clone_size: -; j_call: TRBJ2-3; cdr3_nt: TGTGCCAGCAGCTGGCGGACGGTCCACACAGATACGCAGTATTTT; cdr3_aa: CASSWRTVHTDTQYF
v_call: TRBV6-1; d_call: -; clone_size: -; j_call: TRBJ1-3; cdr3_nt: TGTGCCAGCAGTGAAGGGCAGTACTCTGGAAACACCATATATTTT; cdr3_aa: CASSEGQYSGNTIYF
v_call: TRBV6-5; d_call: -; clone_size: -; j_call: TRBJ1-2; cdr3_nt: TGTGCCACACGACAGTACTATGGCTACACCTTC; cdr3_aa: CATRQYYGYTF
v_call: TRBV5-1; d_call: TRBD2; clone_size: -; j_call: TRBJ2-1; cdr3_nt: TGCGCCAGCAGCCCTGGGACTAGCGGCGTAACCTACAATGAGCAGTTCTTC; cdr3_aa: CASSPGTSGVTYNEQFF
v_call: TRBV7-2; d_call: -; clone_size: -; j_call: TRBJ1-3; cdr3_nt: TGTGCCAGCAGCCCGAGTAGCACTGGAAACACCATATATTTT; cdr3_aa: CASSPSSTGNTIYF
v_call: TRBV5-6; d_call: -; clone_size: -; j_call: TRBJ2-3; cdr3_nt: TGTGCCAGCAGCTTGGATGTGGGCACAGATACGCAGTATTTT; cdr3_aa: CASSLDVGTDTQYF
v_call: TRBV4-1; d_call: -; clone_size: once; j_call: TRBJ2-7; cdr3_nt: TGCGCCAGCAGCCAAGTGTACGGGGGACCCAGGGACGAGCAGTACTTC; cdr3_aa: CASSQVYGGPRDEQYF
v_call: TRBV5-4; d_call: -; clone_size: -; j_call: TRBJ2-1; cdr3_nt: TGTGCCAGCAGCTTGCAAGGGGCAGGTGAGCAGTTCTTC; cdr3_aa: CASSLQGAGEQFF
v_call: TRBV6-5; d_call: -; clone_size: -; j_call: TRBJ1-4; cdr3_nt: TGTGCCAGCAGTTACGGGGGGACTAATGAAAAACTGTTTTTT; cdr3_aa: CASSYGGTNEKLFF
v_call: TRBV10-1; d_call: -; clone_size: -; j_call: TRBJ2-7; cdr3_nt: TGCGCCAGCAGTCCAGGCGGGATCTACGAGCAGTACTTC; cdr3_aa: CASSPGGIYEQYF
v_call: TRBV2; d_call: -; clone_size: -; j_call: TRBJ2-1; cdr3_nt: TGTGCCAGCAGTGAGGGGGACATAATCGGCAATGAGCAGTTCTTC; cdr3_aa: CASSEGDIIGNEQFF
v_call: TRBV5-1; d_call: -; clone_size: once; j_call: TRBJ1-5; cdr3_nt: TGCGCCAGCAGCTTAGGGGAGGGGTATCAGCCCCAGCATTTT; cdr3_aa: CASSLGEGYQPQHF
v_call: TRBV18; d_call: TRBD1; clone_size: -; j_call: TRBJ1-1; cdr3_nt: TGTGCCAGCTCACGTCCGTCGACAGGGGCCACTGAAGCTTTCTTT; cdr3_aa: CASSRPSTGATEAFF
v_call: TRBV2; d_call: -; clone_size: -; j_call: TRBJ2-7; cdr3_nt: TGTGCCAGCAGCGCACGCACCACAGGCTTGGAGTACTTC; cdr3_aa: CASSARTTGLEYF